This entry lists 23 T cell receptor beta chains sequenced from one sample in a study of cytomegalovirus exposure and HLA in healthy donors. Some clones are missing from TCRdb's copy, which holds only in-frame ones; the method was immunoSEQ multiplex PCR. The table has about 73,000 clones, 90% to 95% seen once. Sequencing input: PBMCs. Source of these receptors: a man aged 18 to 29 in good health and CMV-seronegative.

The genes are TRBV6-9 and TRBJ2-7; weak D call: TRBD1 (7 bases). This CDR3 region has 15 residues. Trimming pared 5 bases from V and 3 bases from J, leaving 17 bases between. Looked up from germline, CDR1 is MNHGY and CDR2 is SVAAGI. The DNA of the CDR3 is TGTGCCAGCAGTGCCCGACAGGGACTCCTCTACGAGCAGTACTTC. It encodes CASSARQGLLYEQYF.

The V and J genes are TRBV10-3 and TRBJ2-7; 8 positions agree with TRBD1. Trimming removed 3 bases from V and 6 bases from J; junction bases left unmatched: 16. Germline CDR1 reads ENHRY; CDR2 reads SYGVKD. This CDR3 contains 17 residues. Written as DNA, the CDR3 is TGTGCCATCAGTGACATGGGACTCGAGGACAGGGATCTCGAGCAGTACTTC. This sequence encodes CAISDMGLEDRDLEQYF.

This chain connects TRBV7-9 to TRBJ2-2; the D is unclear. This CDR3 region has 12 residues. The germline V gene has CDR1 SEHNR and CDR2 FQNEAQ (reference sequence). V was cut by 1 base and J by 7 bases, with 4 bases left in between. The CDR3 DNA reads as TGTGCCAGCAGCTTAGGTCTCGGGGAGCTGTTTTTT. Protein sequence: CASSLGLGELFF.

CDR3 protein: CASSWSGNGYTF. The CDR3 DNA follows: TGTGCCAGCAGCTGGTCAGGGAATGGCTACACCTTC. The chain joins TRBV5-4 to TRBJ1-2; the D gene is possibly TRBD1 (5 bases). The CDR3 is made up of 12 amino acids. The V end lost 3 bases, the J end lost 6 bases, and 9 bases lay between the germline ends. Germline CDR1 is SGHNT and CDR2 is YYREEE (reference sequence).

This rearrangement joins TRBV7-9 to TRBJ1-1; D not resolved. Germline CDR1 reads SEHNR; CDR2 reads FQNEAQ (reference sequence). This CDR3 has 12 amino acids. Trimming took off 5 bases at V and 3 bases at J, with 7 bases between the two ends. DNA for the CDR3: TGTGCCAGCAGCCGCGGGTACACTGAAGCTTTCTTT. Protein: CASSRGYTEAFF.

The rearrangement joins TRBV5-6 to TRBJ1-4; D is uncertain. The CDR3 loop spans 16 amino acids. The germline V gene encodes CDR1 SGHDT and CDR2 YYEEEE. The ends were cut back, 5 bases at V and 1 base at J, with 15 bases in the middle. The CDR3 loop is CASSFGVYQTNEKLFF. The DNA of the CDR3 is TGTGCCAGCAGTTTCGGAGTTTACCAAACTAATGAAAAACTGTTTTTT.

The chain links TRBV14 to TRBJ2-2, with 9 bases aligning to TRBD1. In germline, CDR1 is SGHDN, CDR2 FVKESK. J gave up 5 bases and V 6 bases, and 7 bases lay outside the gene matches. This CDR3 is 15 amino acids long. The CDR3 spells CASSLTGGVTGELFF. The DNA for the CDR3 is TGTGCCAGCAGTCTTACAGGGGGCGTTACCGGGGAGCTGTTTTTT. Supplemented by reference TRBV14 and TRBJ2-2, the full variable domain reads EAGVTQFPSHSVIEKGQTVTLRCDPISGHDNLYWYRRVMGKEIKFLLHFVKESKQDESGMPNNRFLAERTGGTYSTLKVQPAELEDSGVYFCASSLTGGVTGELFFGEGSRLTVL.

This clone was detected once. The chain is built from TRBV4-3 and TRBJ2-1; tentative D call: TRBD2 (7 bases). CDR1 LGHNA and CDR2 YSLEER come from the germline V gene. With 0 bases removed from V and 6 bases from J, the gap between germline ends came to 12 bases. This CDR3 is built from 15 residues. The chain's CDR3 is CASSQDGGAINEQFF. As DNA, the CDR3 is TGCGCCAGCAGCCAAGATGGGGGGGCCATCAATGAGCAGTTCTTC.

J is TRBJ1-1 and V is TRBV28; perhaps TRBD1 as D (5 bases). This CDR3 has 15 residues. Per germline, CDR1 MDHEN and CDR2 SYDVKM. V dropped 5 bases and J dropped 2 bases, with 15 bases sitting between them. The CDR3 DNA is TGTGCCAGCAGTCCCACGGGGACTCGAAACACTGAAGCTTTCTTT. It codes for CASSPTGTRNTEAFF.

The genes are TRBV11-2 and TRBJ1-5, with D possibly being TRBD1 (5 bases). V lost 1 base to trimming and J lost 3 bases, with 16 bases between them. The CDR3 contains 17 residues. The V gene's germline CDR1 is SGHAT and CDR2 FQNNGV. The CDR3 protein is CASSLGVGFRVNQPQHF. The CDR3 nucleotides are TGTGCCAGCAGCTTAGGGGTCGGGTTCAGGGTCAATCAGCCCCAGCATTTT.

In DNA, the CDR3 is TGTGCCAGCAGCATAAAGGGGTCAAGCTCCTACAATGAGCAGTTCTTC. Protein sequence: CASSIKGSSSYNEQFF. V is TRBV7-8 and J is TRBJ2-1; perhaps TRBD1 as D (5 bases). The CDR3 spans 16 residues. The V gene lost 5 bases and the J gene lost 0 bases, with 14 bases spanning the gap. Looked up from germline, CDR1 is SGHVS and CDR2 is FQNEAQ.

The chain uses TRBV5-6 and TRBJ2-5, with 8 positions matching TRBD2. The J call may be in error: the DNA end matches TRBJ2-7 better. Germline V CDR1 and CDR2: SGHDT, YYEEEE. CDR3 length equals 14 residues. The DNA of the CDR3 is TGTGCCAGCAGTTGGCGGGGGGCGGGCTACGAGCAGTACTTC. This encodes CASSWRGAGYEQYF.

This clone was seen once. This chain uses TRBV30 with TRBJ1-1; weak D call: TRBD1 (6 bases). The germline V gene encodes CDR1 GTSNPN and CDR2 SVGIG (reference sequence). The CDR3 totals 13 residues. Trimming pared 5 bases from V and 5 bases from J, leaving 15 bases between. Here the CDR3 reads CAWQRGGGTEAFF. The CDR3 DNA is TGTGCCTGGCAACGGGGAGGGGGAACTGAAGCTTTCTTT.

The chain combines TRBV5-8 with TRBJ2-5; D unresolved. Germline loops: CDR1 SGHTS, CDR2 YDEGEE. This CDR3 is 13 amino acids long. Trimming took 8 bases from V and 1 from J, leaving 12 bases between them. The CDR3 is CASTSTFQETQYF. The CDR3 coding sequence is TGTGCCAGTACTTCGACATTCCAAGAGACCCAGTACTTC.

This CDR3 reads CASIKDRGYGYTF. The CDR3 DNA reads as TGTGCCAGCATCAAGGACAGGGGCTATGGCTACACCTTC. The chain is built from TRBV2 and TRBJ1-2, with 9 bases fitting TRBD1. J gave up 4 bases and V 7 bases, and 4 bases lay outside the gene matches. Germline loops: CDR1 SNHLY, CDR2 FYNNEI. The CDR3 is 13 amino acids.

This clone was detected only once. DNA of the CDR3: TGCGCCAGCAGGCAGGATAGCAATCAGCCCCAGCATTTT. Translation: CASRQDSNQPQHF. The rearrangement links TRBV5-1 to TRBJ1-5; D unresolved. CDR3 length: 13 residues. Trimming removed 5 bases at V and 0 bases at J, with 6 bases between. CDR1 and CDR2 from the germline V gene are SGHRS and YFSETQ.

In nucleotides, the CDR3 is TGCGCCAGCAGTGGTCAACTCCTGAACACTGAAGCTTTCTTT. Its protein is CASSGQLLNTEAFF. The V and J genes are TRBV10-2 and TRBJ1-1; no clear D. V lost 4 bases and J lost 0, with 9 bases in between. Germline lookup yields CDR1 WSHSY and CDR2 SAAADI. The CDR3 is made up of 14 amino acids.

DNA of the CDR3: TGTGCCAGCTCACCACTTCTCGGCAGGGAAGCCGGGGAGCTGTTTTTT. Translation: CASSPLLGREAGELFF. The V call is TRBV18, the J call TRBJ2-2; the D gene is possibly TRBD1 (5 bases). V lost 1 base and J 6 bases, leaving 15 bases between the germline ends. There are 16 residues in the CDR3. Germline CDR1 reads KGHSH; CDR2 reads LQKENI.

J is TRBJ2-2 and V is TRBV5-1; 14 nucleotides align to TRBD2. The CDR3 covers 18 residues. Germline V gives CDR1 SGHRS, CDR2 YFSETQ. The J segment lost 3 bases and the V segment lost 4 bases, leaving 8 bases of the junction unmatched. CDR3 sequence reads: CASSLRLAGGPDTGELFF. CDR3 in DNA: TGCGCCAGCAGCCTTCGACTAGCGGGGGGGCCAGACACCGGGGAGCTGTTTTTT.

The J gene is TRBJ1-2, the V gene TRBV6-5; 10 nucleotides match TRBD1. The CDR3 has 12 residues. Per germline, CDR1 MNHEY and CDR2 SVGAGI. The V and J ends lost 5 bases and 8 bases, in that order; junction bases with no gene match: 2. The CDR3 nucleotides are TGTGCCAGCAGTGGGGACAGGGGCGGCTACACCTTC. Its protein is CASSGDRGGYTF.

This clone was seen only once. The chain joins TRBV5-6 to TRBJ1-2; no definite D call. The germline CDR1 and CDR2 sequences are SGHDT and YYEEEE. The V gene lost 0 bases and the J gene lost 4 bases, with 16 bases spanning the gap. This CDR3 has 16 amino acids. Written as DNA, the CDR3 is TGTGCCAGCAGCTTGGGGGAGGAAGGCGGGCTCTATGGCTACACCTTC. It translates to CASSLGEEGGLYGYTF.

The chain uses TRBV9 and TRBJ2-2; D not certain. Germline CDR1 reads SGDLS; CDR2 reads YYNGEE. Between the trimmed V and J ends, which lost 0 bases and 4 bases, there was a span of 13 bases. This CDR3 region has 16 residues. CDR3 loop: CASSVGHTSFTGELFF. CDR3 DNA sequence: TGTGCCAGCAGCGTAGGACATACCTCGTTCACCGGGGAGCTGTTTTTT.

The chain is built from TRBV7-9 and TRBJ1-1; D is unclear. CDR1 and CDR2 from the germline V gene are SEHNR and FQNEAQ (reference sequence). V lost 5 bases and J 3 bases, leaving 7 bases between the germline ends. The CDR3 has 12 amino acids. CDR3 bases: TGTGCCAGCAGCCCAAGCTACACTGAAGCTTTCTTT. Amino acid sequence: CASSPSYTEAFF.